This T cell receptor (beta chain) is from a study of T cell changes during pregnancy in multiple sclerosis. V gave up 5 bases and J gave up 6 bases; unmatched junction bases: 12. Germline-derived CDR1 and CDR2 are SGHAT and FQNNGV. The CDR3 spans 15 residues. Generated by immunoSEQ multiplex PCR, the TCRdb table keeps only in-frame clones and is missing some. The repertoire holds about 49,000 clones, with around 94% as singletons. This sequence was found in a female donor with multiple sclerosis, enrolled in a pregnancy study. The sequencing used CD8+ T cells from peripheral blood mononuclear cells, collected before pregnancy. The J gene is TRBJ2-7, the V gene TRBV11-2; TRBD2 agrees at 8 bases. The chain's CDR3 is CASSPGTGGLTEQYF. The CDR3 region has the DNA TGTGCCAGCAGCCCAGGGACGGGGGGGCTCACCGAGCAGTACTTC.